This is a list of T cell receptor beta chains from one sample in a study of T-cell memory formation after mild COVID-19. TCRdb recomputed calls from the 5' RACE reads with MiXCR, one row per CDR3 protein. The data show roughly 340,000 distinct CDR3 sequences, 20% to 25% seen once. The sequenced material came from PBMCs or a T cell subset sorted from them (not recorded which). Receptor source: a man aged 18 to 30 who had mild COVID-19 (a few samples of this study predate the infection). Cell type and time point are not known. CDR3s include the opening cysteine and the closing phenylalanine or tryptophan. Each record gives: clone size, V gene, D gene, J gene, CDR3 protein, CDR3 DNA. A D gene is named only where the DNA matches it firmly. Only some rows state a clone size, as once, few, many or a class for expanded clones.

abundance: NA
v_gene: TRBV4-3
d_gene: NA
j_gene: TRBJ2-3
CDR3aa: CASSQERHSSPDTQYF
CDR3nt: TGCGCCAGCAGCCAAGAGAGGCATTCCTCCCCAGATACGCAGTATTTT

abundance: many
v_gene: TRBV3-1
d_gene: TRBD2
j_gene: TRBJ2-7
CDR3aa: CASNPSYSGGPHEQYF
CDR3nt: TGTGCCAGCAACCCGTCGTATAGCGGGGGGCCGCACGAGCAGTACTTC

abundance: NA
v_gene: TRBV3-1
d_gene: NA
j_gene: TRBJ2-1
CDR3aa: CASSHFLAHSYNEQFF
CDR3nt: TGTGCCAGCAGCCACTTTCTAGCCCACTCCTACAATGAGCAGTTCTTC

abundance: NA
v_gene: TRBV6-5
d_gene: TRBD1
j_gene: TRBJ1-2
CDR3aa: CASSRQGPDYGYTF
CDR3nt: TGTGCCAGCAGCCGACAGGGGCCGGACTATGGCTACACCTTC

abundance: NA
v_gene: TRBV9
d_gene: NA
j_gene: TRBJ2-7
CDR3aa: CASSPPELGYAETYEQYF
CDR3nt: TGTGCCAGCAGCCCCCCGGAATTAGGCTATGCAGAGACCTACGAGCAGTACTTC

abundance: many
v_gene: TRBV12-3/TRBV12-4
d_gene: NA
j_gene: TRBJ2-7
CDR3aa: CASSLDHEQYF
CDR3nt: TGTGCCAGCAGTTTAGACCACGAGCAGTACTTC

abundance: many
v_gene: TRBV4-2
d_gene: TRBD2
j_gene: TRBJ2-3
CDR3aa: CASSPGGDTQYF
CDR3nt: TGTGCCAGCAGCCCGGGGGGGGATACGCAGTATTTT

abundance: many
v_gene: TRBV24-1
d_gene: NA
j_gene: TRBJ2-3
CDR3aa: CATRGAQGTDTQYF
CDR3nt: TGTGCCACCAGAGGCGCGCAGGGCACAGATACGCAGTATTTT

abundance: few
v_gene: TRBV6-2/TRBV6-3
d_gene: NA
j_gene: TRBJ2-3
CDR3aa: CATGPMLKQYF
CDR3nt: TGTGCCACGGGACCGATGTTAAAGCAGTATTTT

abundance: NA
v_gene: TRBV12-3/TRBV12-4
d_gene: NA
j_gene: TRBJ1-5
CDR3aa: CASSAGTAAGQPQHF
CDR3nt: TGTGCCAGCTCCGCCGGGACGGCTGCGGGTCAGCCCCAGCATTTT

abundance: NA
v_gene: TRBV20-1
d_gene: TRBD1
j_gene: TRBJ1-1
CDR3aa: CSARTGRKTEAFF
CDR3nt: TGCAGTGCGCGGACAGGGAGAAAGACTGAAGCTTTCTTT

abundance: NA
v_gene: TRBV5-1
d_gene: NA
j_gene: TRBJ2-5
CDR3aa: CASSQGSGETQYF
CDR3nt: TGCGCCAGCAGCCAGGGGTCGGGGGAGACCCAGTACTTC

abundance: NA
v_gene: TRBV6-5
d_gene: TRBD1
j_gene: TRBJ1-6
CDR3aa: CASSYSGTGSSWIWPLHF
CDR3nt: TGTGCCAGCAGTTACTCGGGGACAGGGAGTTCTTGGATTTGGCCCCTCCACTTT

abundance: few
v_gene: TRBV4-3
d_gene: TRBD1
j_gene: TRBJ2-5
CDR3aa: CASSQDGVEDRRETQYF
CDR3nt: TGCGCCAGCAGCCAAGATGGGGTAGAGGACAGGCGGGAGACCCAGTACTTC

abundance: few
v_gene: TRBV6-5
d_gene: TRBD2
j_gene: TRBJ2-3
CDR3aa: CASSYSLAGEEGTQYF
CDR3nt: TGTGCCAGCAGTTACTCTTTAGCGGGGGAGGAAGGTACGCAGTATTTT

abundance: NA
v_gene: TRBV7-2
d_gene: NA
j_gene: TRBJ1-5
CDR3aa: CASSLSGASNQPQHF
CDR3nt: TGTGCCAGCAGCTTAAGTGGGGCTAGCAATCAGCCCCAGCATTTT

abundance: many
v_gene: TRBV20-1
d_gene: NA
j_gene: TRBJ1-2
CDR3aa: CSASNYGYTF
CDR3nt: TGCAGTGCTAGCAACTATGGCTACACCTTC

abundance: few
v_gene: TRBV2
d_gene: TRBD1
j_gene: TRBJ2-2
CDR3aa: CASHRTGGYDGELFF
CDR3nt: TGTGCCAGCCACCGGACAGGGGGATACGACGGGGAGCTGTTTTTT

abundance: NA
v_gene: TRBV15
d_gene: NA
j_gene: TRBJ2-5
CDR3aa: CATSRDTGGLLGTQYF
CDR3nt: TGTGCCACCAGCAGAGATACGGGCGGCCTCTTGGGGACCCAGTACTTC

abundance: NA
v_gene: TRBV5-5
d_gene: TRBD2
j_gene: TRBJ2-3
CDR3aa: CASSLTRDYLYDTQYF
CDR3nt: TGTGCCAGCAGCCTGACCCGGGACTACCTTTACGATACGCAGTATTTT

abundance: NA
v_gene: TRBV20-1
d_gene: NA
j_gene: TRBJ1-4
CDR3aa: CSARGQGSEKLFF
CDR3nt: TGCAGTGCTAGAGGGCAGGGGAGTGAAAAACTGTTTTTT

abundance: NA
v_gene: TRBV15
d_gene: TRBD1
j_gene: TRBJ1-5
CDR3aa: CATSIGFTGEGNQPQHF
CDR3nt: TGTGCCACCAGCATCGGATTTACAGGGGAAGGCAATCAGCCCCAGCATTTT

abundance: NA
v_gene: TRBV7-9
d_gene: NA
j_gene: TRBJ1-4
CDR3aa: CASSPQRQLGEKLFF
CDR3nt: TGTGCCAGCAGCCCCCAGCGGCAGCTGGGTGAAAAACTGTTTTTT

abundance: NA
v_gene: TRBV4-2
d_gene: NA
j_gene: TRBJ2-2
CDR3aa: CASSPVLGDTGELFF
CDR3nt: TGTGCCAGCAGCCCGGTCCTAGGGGACACCGGGGAGCTGTTTTTT

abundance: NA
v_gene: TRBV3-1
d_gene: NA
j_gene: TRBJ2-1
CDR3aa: CASSQVAEVYNEQFF
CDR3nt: TGTGCCAGCAGCCAAGTCGCGGAGGTCTACAATGAGCAGTTCTTC

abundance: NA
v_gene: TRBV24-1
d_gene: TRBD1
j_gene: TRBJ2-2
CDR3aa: CATRGTGAGELFF
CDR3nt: TGTGCCACCCGCGGGACAGGGGCCGGGGAGCTGTTTTTT

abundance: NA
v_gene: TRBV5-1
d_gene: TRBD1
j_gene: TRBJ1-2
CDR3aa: CASSLDAGTGALIYGYTF
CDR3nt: TGCGCCAGCAGCTTAGACGCCGGGACAGGGGCCCTAATCTATGGCTACACCTTC

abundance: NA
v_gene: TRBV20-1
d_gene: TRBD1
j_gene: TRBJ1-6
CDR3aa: CSASLRDRDNSPLHF
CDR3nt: TGCAGTGCTAGCCTCCGGGACAGGGATAATTCACCCCTCCACTTT

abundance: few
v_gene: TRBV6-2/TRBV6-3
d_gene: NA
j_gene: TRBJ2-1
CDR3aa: CASRPLVGNEQFF
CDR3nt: TGTGCCAGCAGGCCCCTGGTAGGCAATGAGCAGTTCTTC

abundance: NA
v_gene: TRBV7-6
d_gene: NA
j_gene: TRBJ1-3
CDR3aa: CASGTTGTASSGNTIYF
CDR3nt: TGTGCCAGCGGGACTACCGGGACGGCGAGCTCTGGAAACACCATATATTTT

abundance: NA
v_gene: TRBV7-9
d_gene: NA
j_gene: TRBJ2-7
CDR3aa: CASSRGESYEQYF
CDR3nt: TGTGCCAGCAGCCGAGGGGAGTCCTACGAGCAGTACTTC

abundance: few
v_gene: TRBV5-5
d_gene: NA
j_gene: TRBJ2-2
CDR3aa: CASSLATDTGELFF
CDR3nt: TGTGCCAGCAGCTTGGCGACGGACACCGGGGAGCTGTTTTTT

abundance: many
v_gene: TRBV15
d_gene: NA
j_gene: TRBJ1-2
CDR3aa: CATSRAGFNYGYTF
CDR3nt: TGTGCCACCAGCAGAGCCGGCTTTAACTATGGCTACACCTTC

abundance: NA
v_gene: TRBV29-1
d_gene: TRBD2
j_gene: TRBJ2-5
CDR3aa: CSASGTSQKETQYF
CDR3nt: TGCAGCGCCTCCGGGACTAGCCAAAAAGAGACCCAGTACTTC

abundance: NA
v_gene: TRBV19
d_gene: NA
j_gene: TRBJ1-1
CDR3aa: CATAWGAGTEAFF
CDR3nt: TGTGCCACCGCTTGGGGGGCGGGCACTGAAGCTTTCTTT

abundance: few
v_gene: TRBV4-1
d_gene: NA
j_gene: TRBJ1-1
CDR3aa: CASSPVQNTEAFF
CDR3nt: TGCGCCAGCAGCCCCGTCCAGAACACTGAAGCTTTCTTT

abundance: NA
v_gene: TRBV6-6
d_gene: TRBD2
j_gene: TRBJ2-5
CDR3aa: CASSHSSGQETQYF
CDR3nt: TGTGCCAGCAGCCACTCTAGCGGCCAAGAGACCCAGTACTTC

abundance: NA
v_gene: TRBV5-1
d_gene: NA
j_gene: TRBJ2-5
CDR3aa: CASSLGSPGARETQYF
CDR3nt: TGCGCCAGCAGCTTGGGGTCCCCAGGCGCAAGAGAGACCCAGTACTTC

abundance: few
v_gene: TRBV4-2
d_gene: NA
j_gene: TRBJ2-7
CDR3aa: CASSYIRDTYEQYF
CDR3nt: TGTGCCAGCAGCTACATCCGGGACACCTACGAGCAGTACTTC

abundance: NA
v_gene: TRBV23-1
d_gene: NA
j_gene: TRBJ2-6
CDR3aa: CASSKGETLGANVLTF
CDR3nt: TGCGCCAGCAGTAAGGGGGAGACTCTGGGGGCCAACGTCCTGACTTTC

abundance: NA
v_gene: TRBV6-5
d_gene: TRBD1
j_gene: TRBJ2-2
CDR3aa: CASSLGQGRSGELFF
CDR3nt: TGTGCCAGCAGTTTAGGACAGGGGCGTTCCGGGGAGCTGTTTTTT

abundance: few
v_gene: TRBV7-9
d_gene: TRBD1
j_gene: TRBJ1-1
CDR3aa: CASSQGQSTEAFF
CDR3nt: TGTGCCAGCAGCCAGGGACAGAGCACTGAAGCTTTCTTT